This entry is about one TCR beta chain. The data originate from a study of CD8 T cells in Susac syndrome. Random hexamers primed reverse transcription of about 0.5 to 1 ug RNA. Multiplex PCR with immunoSEQ amplified the TCR beta CDR3 across 54 Vbeta and 13 Jbeta. In TCRdb, the immunoSEQ multiplex PCR reads were re-called with MiXCR into one record per CDR3 protein. Of fewer than 150,000 distinct CDR3 sequences listed, 90% to 95% were seen once; the top ten hold more than 0.095%. The source is a human donor in good health. The source material was CD4+ T cells from PBMCs.

CDR3 amino acids: CASRPGGRANEQFF. The CDR3 region has the DNA TGTGCCAGCAGACCCGGCGGGAGGGCCAATGAGCAGTTCTTC. The gene calls are TRBV28 and TRBJ2-1, with 9 bases identical to TRBD2. This CDR3 has 14 amino acids. Looked up from germline, CDR1 is MDHEN and CDR2 is SYDVKM. J lost 6 bases, V lost 6 bases, and 6 bases had no gene match.